This T cell receptor beta chain was found in a study of T cell changes during pregnancy in multiple sclerosis. V was pared by 3 bases and J by 1 base, with 14 bases of the junction left unmatched. CDR1 and CDR2 (germline): KGHSH, LQKENI. This CDR3 has 18 amino acids. Produced via immunoSEQ multiplex PCR; TCRdb's table is partial and in-frame only. The table includes some 100,000 clones, roughly 93% detected once. Sequencing was performed on peripheral blood, taken before pregnancy. The chain couples TRBV18 to TRBJ2-5; 7 bases are a match to TRBD2. The TCR sequence derives from a female donor with multiple sclerosis, enrolled in a pregnancy study. CDR3: CASSPRRLATKLQETQYF. The CDR3 DNA sequence: TGTGCCAGCTCACCCCGAAGACTAGCAACTAAGCTCCAAGAGACCCAGTACTTC.